These T cell receptor beta chains were read from a single sample in a study of blood T cell repertoires in COVID-19. Assay used: immunoSEQ multiplex PCR; TCRdb lists only in-frame clones, some missing. The sample carries about 380,000 clones, approximately 90% recorded once. The sample comprised PBMCs or T cells enriched from blood (not recorded which). Receptor source: a young woman who had recovered from COVID-19. The CDR3 runs from the conserved cysteine through the conserved F or W.

V gene	J gene	CDR3 protein
TRBV2	TRBJ2-2	CASHLDRGSGELFF
TRBV5-4	TRBJ1-2	CASSGQGVFGYTF
TRBV10-3	TRBJ2-5	CAISESEGTQYF
TRBV18	TRBJ2-7	CASSPTGATYEQYF
TRBV9	TRBJ2-3	CASSVRWGPTDTQYF
TRBV7-3	TRBJ1-2	CASSRSSLAPVLPNYGYTF
TRBV6-5	TRBJ2-1	CASRREGGYDEQFF
TRBV20-1	TRBJ2-7	CSARIDYEQYF
TRBV30	TRBJ1-4	CAHGGVEKLFF
TRBV5-6	TRBJ1-1	CASTPRPQGGTEAFF
TRBV10-3	TRBJ1-2	CAISPEVGLPTEEGYTF
TRBV6-1	TRBJ2-7	CASSEKDLSSYEQYF
TRBV9	TRBJ1-1	CASSPGGMNTEAFF
TRBV5-6	TRBJ2-7	CASSSDYSYEQYF
TRBV25-1	TRBJ1-4	CASSEYSVRGSDEKLFF
TRBV29-1	TRBJ1-1	CSVGTANTEAFF
TRBV7-9	TRBJ2-7	CASTDSPYEQYF
TRBV24-1	TRBJ2-3	CATSEPLAGPSSTQYF
TRBV19	TRBJ1-2	CASSKRTVNYGYTF
TRBV5-4	TRBJ2-7	CASSPDRGLPYEQYF
TRBV11-1	TRBJ2-5	CASSLELSETQYF
TRBV28	TRBJ2-3	CASSPHRGSSTDTQYF
TRBV5-5	TRBJ1-4	CASSFSGATNEKLFF
TRBV5-8	TRBJ2-1	CASSLPGQGLFRQFF
TRBV7-9	TRBJ2-1	CASSLVSLGRPYNEQFF
TRBV7-2	TRBJ1-1	CASSLVGGAEAFF
TRBV7-9	TRBJ2-2	CASSSRWTGTNTGELFF
TRBV10-3	TRBJ1-6	CAISESREADNSPLHF
TRBV27	TRBJ1-1	CASRSSLGRNTEAFF
TRBV5-1	TRBJ1-4	CASSNQGNEKLFF
TRBV4-2	TRBJ1-4	CASSQDLGRQATNEKLFF
TRBV10-3	TRBJ2-3	CAISFRGSGGAESTDTQYF
TRBV7-8	TRBJ1-5	CASSRPGAGGFQPQHF
TRBV7-9	TRBJ2-3	CASSLVVLAGGDTQYF